The TCR beta chain under discussion was sequenced for a study of T-cell memory formation after mild COVID-19. Study overall: Largely donor-specific TCR clusters were found.

Points from the study as a whole: The main location of contracting CD4+ clones was CM and EM, and that of contracting CD8+ clones was EMRA. Day 15 to 85 contractors were CD4/CD8 balanced; later expanders leaned CD4+.

As for this clonotype: Its antigen is unidentified.

Constant-segment primers were used for 5'RACE, and the resulting TCR alpha and TCR beta cDNA libraries carried sample barcodes and UMIs. TCRdb passed the 5' RACE reads through MiXCR, listing each CDR3 protein once. The sample includes about 340,000 distinct CDR3 sequences, 20% to 25% of them seen just once. The TCR was taken from a man aged 18 to 29 who had mild COVID-19 (a few samples of this study predate the infection). Cell type and time point are not known. Source material: PBMCs or a T cell subset sorted from them (not recorded which).

CDR3 in DNA: TGTGCCAGCAGTCGACCGGGTGGTACCACAGATACGCAGTATTTT. Translation: CASSRPGGTTDTQYF. J is TRBJ2-3 and V is TRBV6-5; D is unresolved. The germline V gene has CDR1 MNHEY and CDR2 SVGAGI. This CDR3 has 15 amino acids. V was cut by 5 bases and J by 2 bases, with 14 bases left in between.